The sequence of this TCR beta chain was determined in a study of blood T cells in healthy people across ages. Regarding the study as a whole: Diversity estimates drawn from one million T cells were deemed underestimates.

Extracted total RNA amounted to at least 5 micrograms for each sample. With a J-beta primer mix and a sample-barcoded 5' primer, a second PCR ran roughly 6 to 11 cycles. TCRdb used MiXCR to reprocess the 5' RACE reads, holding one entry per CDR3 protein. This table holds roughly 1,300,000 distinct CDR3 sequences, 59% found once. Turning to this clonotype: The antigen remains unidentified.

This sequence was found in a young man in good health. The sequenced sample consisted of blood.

The CDR3 reads CASSPSLGQGGTEAFF. The DNA for the CDR3 is TGTGCCAGCAGCCCATCCCTGGGACAGGGGGGCACTGAAGCTTTCTTT. V usage is TRBV25-1 and J usage is TRBJ1-1; 11 positions match TRBD1. V shed 6 bases, J shed 4 bases, and the junction held 10 bases outside the gene matches. This CDR3 is built from 16 residues. The germline V gene has CDR1 MGHDK and CDR2 SYGVNS.